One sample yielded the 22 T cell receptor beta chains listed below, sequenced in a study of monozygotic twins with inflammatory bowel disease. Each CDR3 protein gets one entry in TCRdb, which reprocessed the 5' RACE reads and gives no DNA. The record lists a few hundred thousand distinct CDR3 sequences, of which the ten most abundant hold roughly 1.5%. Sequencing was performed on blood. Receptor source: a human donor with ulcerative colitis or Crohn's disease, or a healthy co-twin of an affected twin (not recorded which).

The CDR3: CASSATGNTGELFF. The chain has TRBV7-7 and TRBJ2-2; TCRdb designates TRBD1, a call that cannot be tested without DNA. This CDR3 comprises 14 residues. The V gene's germline CDR1 is SSHAT and CDR2 FNYEAQ (reference sequence).

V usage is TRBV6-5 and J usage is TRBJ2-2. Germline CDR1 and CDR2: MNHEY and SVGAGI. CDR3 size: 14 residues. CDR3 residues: CASSYSIQTGELFF.

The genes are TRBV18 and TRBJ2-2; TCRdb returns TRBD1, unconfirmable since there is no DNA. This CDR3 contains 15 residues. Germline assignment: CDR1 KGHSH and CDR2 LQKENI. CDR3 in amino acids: CASGMVSPNTGELFF.

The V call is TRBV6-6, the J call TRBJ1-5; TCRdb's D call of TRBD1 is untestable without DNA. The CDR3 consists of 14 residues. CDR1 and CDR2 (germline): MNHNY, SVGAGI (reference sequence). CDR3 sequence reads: CASRDTDGNQPQHF.

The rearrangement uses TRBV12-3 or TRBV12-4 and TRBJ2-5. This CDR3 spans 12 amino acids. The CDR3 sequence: CAGNQYGETQYF.

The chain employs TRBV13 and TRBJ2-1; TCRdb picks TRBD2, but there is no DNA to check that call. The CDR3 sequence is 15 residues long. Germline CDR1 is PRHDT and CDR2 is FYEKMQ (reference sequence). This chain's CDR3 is CASTIGGVTYNEQFF.

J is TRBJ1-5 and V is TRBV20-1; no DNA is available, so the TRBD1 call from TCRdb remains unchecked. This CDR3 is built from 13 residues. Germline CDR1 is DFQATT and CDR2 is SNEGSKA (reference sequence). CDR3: CSAIAQGGQPQHF.

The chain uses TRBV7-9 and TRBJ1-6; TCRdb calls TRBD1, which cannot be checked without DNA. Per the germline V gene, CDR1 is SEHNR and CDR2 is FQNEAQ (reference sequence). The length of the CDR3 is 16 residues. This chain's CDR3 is CASSWGPDNRRSPLHF.

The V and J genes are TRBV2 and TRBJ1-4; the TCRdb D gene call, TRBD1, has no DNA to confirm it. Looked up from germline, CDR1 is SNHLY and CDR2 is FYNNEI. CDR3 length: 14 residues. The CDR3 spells CASSQGQGNEKLFF.

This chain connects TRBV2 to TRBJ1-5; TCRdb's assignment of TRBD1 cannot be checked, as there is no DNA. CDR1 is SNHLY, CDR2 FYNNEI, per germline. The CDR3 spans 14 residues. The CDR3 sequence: CASRRDTPNQPQHF.

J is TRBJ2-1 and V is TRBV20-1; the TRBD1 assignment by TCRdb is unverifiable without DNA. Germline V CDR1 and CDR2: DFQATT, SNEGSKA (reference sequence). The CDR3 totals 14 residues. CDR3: CSAPLRDRYNEQFF.

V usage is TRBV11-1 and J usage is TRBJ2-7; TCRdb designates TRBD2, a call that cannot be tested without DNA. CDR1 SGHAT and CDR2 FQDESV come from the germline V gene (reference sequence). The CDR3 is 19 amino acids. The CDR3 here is CASSQSPFGKRGSSYEQYF.

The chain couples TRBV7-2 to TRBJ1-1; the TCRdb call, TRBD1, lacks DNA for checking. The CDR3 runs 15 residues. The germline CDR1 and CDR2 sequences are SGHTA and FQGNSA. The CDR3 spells CASSSMWTGGTEAFF.

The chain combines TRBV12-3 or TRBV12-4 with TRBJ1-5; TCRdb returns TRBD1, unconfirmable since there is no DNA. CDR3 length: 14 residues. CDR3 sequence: CASSMDSFNQPQHF.

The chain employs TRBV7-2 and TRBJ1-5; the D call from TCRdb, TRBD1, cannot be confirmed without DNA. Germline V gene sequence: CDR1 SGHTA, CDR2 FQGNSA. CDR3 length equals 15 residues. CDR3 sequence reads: CASSLVGQGGQPQHF.

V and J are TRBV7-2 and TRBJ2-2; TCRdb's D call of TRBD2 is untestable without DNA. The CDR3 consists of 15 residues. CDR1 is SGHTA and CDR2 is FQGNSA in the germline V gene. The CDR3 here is CASSWTSGYTGELFF.

The CDR3 loop is CASSLALGRDNQPQHF. This chain connects TRBV5-6 to TRBJ1-5. The CDR3 consists of 16 residues. CDR1 is SGHDT and CDR2 is YYEEEE in the germline V gene.

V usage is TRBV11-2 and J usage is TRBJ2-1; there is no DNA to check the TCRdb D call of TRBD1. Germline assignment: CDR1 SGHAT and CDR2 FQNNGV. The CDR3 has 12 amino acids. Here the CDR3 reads CASSLVGGEQFF.

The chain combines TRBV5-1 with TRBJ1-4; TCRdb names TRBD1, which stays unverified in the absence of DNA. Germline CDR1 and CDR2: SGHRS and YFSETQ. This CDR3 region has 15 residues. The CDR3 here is CASSSGQAEAEKLFF.

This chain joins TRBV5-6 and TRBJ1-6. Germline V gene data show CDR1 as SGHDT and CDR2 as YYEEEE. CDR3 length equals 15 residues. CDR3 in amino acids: CASSFPTENNSPLHF. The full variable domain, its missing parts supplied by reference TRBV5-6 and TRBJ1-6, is DAGVTQSPTHLIKTRGQQVTLRCSPKSGHDTVSWYQQALGQGPQFIFQYYEEEERQRGNFPDRFSGHQFPNYSSELNVNALLLGDSALYLCASSFPTENNSPLHFGNGTRLTVT.

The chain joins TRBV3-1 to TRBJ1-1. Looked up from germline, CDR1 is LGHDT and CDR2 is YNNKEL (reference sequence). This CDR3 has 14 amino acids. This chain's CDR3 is CASSHYIMNTEAFF.

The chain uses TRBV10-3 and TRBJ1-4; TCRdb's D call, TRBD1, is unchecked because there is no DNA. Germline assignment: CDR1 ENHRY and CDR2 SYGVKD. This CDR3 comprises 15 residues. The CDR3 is CAISEQGAMSEKLFF.